A selection of T cell receptor beta chains follows, all from one sample in a study of blood T cell repertoires in COVID-19. Assay used: immunoSEQ multiplex PCR; TCRdb lists only in-frame clones, some missing. The sample has roughly 70,000 clones; 90% to 95% are singletons. The sample was peripheral blood. These receptors were taken from a man aged 50 to 60 with COVID-19, enrolled during active disease. The CDR3 runs from the conserved cysteine through the conserved F or W. Fields, in order: J gene, D gene, CDR3 length, V gene, clone size, CDR3 DNA, CDR3 protein. D genes are given only for firm matches. Where a row states a size, it is once, few, many or the class of an expanded clone; other rows omit it.

>TRBJ2-2|.|14|TRBV3-1/TRBV3-2|.
TGTGCCAGCAGCCAAGTTATGAGCACCGGGGAGCTGTTTTTT
CASSQVMSTGELFF
>TRBJ1-6|TRBD1|13|TRBV12-3/TRBV12-4|.
TGTGCCAGCGGGGGACAGTATAATTCACCCCTCCACTTT
CASGGQYNSPLHF
>TRBJ2-1|TRBD2|16|TRBV10-3|.
TGTGCCATCAGTGACATAGCGGGAGGGGCTGCGAATGAGCAGTTCTTC
CAISDIAGGAANEQFF
>TRBJ1-4|.|15|TRBV7-2|.
TGTGCCAGCAGCTTAGCGGGGAACAGGGACGAAAAACTGTTTTTT
CASSLAGNRDEKLFF
>TRBJ2-5|TRBD1|15|TRBV6-5|.
TGTGCCAGCAGAGCCCAGGGGGCCCTCCAAGAGACCCAGTACTTC
CASRAQGALQETQYF
>TRBJ2-1|.|14|TRBV11-3|.
TGTGCCCACCCCCAGATCCGGGGATACAATGAGCAGTTCTTC
CAHPQIRGYNEQFF
>TRBJ2-1|.|13|TRBV28|.
TGTGCCAGCAGTCCGGTTAATTTCAATGAGCAGTTCTTC
CASSPVNFNEQFF
>TRBJ2-5|TRBD2|14|TRBV9|.
TGTGCCAGCAGCGCGACTAGCGGGAGTCAGACCCAGTACTTC
CASSATSGSQTQYF
>TRBJ2-3|TRBD2|15|TRBV7-9|.
TGTGCCAGCAGCCTAAGCGGGACCAGCACAGATACGCAGTATTTT
CASSLSGTSTDTQYF
>TRBJ2-3|TRBD2|15|TRBV5-4|.
TGTGCCAGCAGCTTGGGGACTAGCGGCACAGATACGCAGTATTTT
CASSLGTSGTDTQYF
>TRBJ1-2|TRBD1|16|TRBV5-1|.
TGCGCCAGCAGCGCAAAAACGGGGACAGGCCTCTATGGCTACACCTTC
CASSAKTGTGLYGYTF
>TRBJ2-5|.|16|TRBV4-1|.
TGCGCCAGCAGCCAAGATAGAGGAGACCCACAAGAGACCCAGTACTTC
CASSQDRGDPQETQYF
>TRBJ2-1|TRBD1|17|TRBV11-2|.
TGTGCCAGCAGGAGGTCAACAGGGGGCCCGTCCTACAATGAGCAGTTCTTC
CASRRSTGGPSYNEQFF
>TRBJ1-4|TRBD1|14|TRBV7-9|.
TGTGCCAGCAGCTCGGACAGGGTTGGTGAAAAACTGTTTTTT
CASSSDRVGEKLFF
>TRBJ2-5|TRBD1|15|TRBV5-1|once
TGCGCCAGCAGCTTGTCAGGACAGGGGCGGGAGACCCAGTACTTC
CASSLSGQGRETQYF
>TRBJ1-1|.|14|TRBV18|.
TGTGCCAGCTCACCAGACAGGACTAACACTGAAGCTTTCTTT
CASSPDRTNTEAFF
>TRBJ2-4|.|17|TRBV15|.
TGTGCCACCAGCACGGGCCTACTAGGACTCATGGGTGACATTCAGTACTTC
CATSTGLLGLMGDIQYF
>TRBJ2-6|.|18|TRBV24-1|.
TGTGCCACCAGTGATAAAAGTACAGGCCCCTCTGGGGCCAACGTCCTGACTTTC
CATSDKSTGPSGANVLTF
>TRBJ1-5|TRBD1|16|TRBV6-1|.
TGTGCCAGCAGTGCGACAGGGGAGTCGTGGCCTCGGCCCCAGCATTTT
CASSATGESWPRPQHF
>TRBJ2-5|.|13|TRBV10-3|.
TGTGCCAGCCTACTAGACCCCGCAGAGACCCAGTACTTC
CASLLDPAETQYF
>TRBJ2-7|.|15|TRBV7-9|few
TGTGCCAGCAGCTTAGCGCTAGGGACAAACTACGAGCAGTACTTC
CASSLALGTNYEQYF
>TRBJ2-3|.|14|TRBV5-1|.
TGCGCCAGCAGCGGCCAGGGATCACACGATACGCAGTATTTT
CASSGQGSHDTQYF
>TRBJ2-7|TRBD1|16|TRBV7-9|few
TGTGCCAGCAGTCCGATACCGGGACAGGGATTCTACGAGCAGTACTTC
CASSPIPGQGFYEQYF
>TRBJ2-5|.|14|TRBV19|.
TGTGCCAGTAGTGCGCGGGACTCTCAAGAGACCCAGTACTTC
CASSARDSQETQYF
>TRBJ1-2|.|16|TRBV7-8|.
TGTGCCAGCAGCTTAGCGACAGGAACCTCTAACTATGGCTACACCTTC
CASSLATGTSNYGYTF
>TRBJ2-7|.|13|TRBV11-2|once
TGTGCCAGCAGCGCAGCCGGGATCTACGAGCAGTACTTC
CASSAAGIYEQYF
>TRBJ2-5|.|14|TRBV5-4|.
TGTGCCAGCAGCTTGGGGACAGCCCAAGAGACCCAGTACTTC
CASSLGTAQETQYF
>TRBJ1-5|.|14|TRBV6-2/TRBV6-3|.
TGTGCCAGCAGCCACCCGGGGAGCCATCAGCCCCAGCATTTT
CASSHPGSHQPQHF
>TRBJ1-4|.|14|TRBV28|.
TGTGCCAGCAGTGGACTCTCCGTTAAGGAAAAACTGTTTTTT
CASSGLSVKEKLFF
>TRBJ2-1|.|13|TRBV27|.
TGTGCCAGCAGTCCACTAGATCCCAATGAGCAGTTCTTC
CASSPLDPNEQFF
>TRBJ2-3|.|13|TRBV10-3|.
TGTGCCATCCGTACAGACAGCACAGATACGCAGTATTTT
CAIRTDSTDTQYF
>TRBJ2-5|.|15|TRBV28|.
TGTGCCAGCAGATCTCTAACGCCGATTCAAGAGACCCAGTACTTC
CASRSLTPIQETQYF
>TRBJ2-7|.|14|TRBV2|.
TGTGCCAGCAGTGGCCGGGACATTTCCTACGAGCAGTACTTC
CASSGRDISYEQYF
>TRBJ2-5|.|12|TRBV10-3|once
TGTGCCATCAGTGAGTCCTACGAGACCCAGTACTTC
CAISESYETQYF
>TRBJ2-1|.|16|TRBV14|once
TGTGCCAGCAGCCTTGTAGGGAGAAGCTCCTACAATGAGCAGTTCTTC
CASSLVGRSSYNEQFF
>TRBJ1-1|.|12|TRBV30|.
TGTGCCTGGAGACAGGGCCGCACTGAAGCTTTCTTT
CAWRQGRTEAFF
>TRBJ1-1|.|13|TRBV30|.
TGTGCCTGGGGAAGACAGGCAGACACTGAAGCTTTCTTT
CAWGRQADTEAFF
>TRBJ1-5|TRBD1|14|TRBV7-8|.
TGTGCCAGCAGTCGGGACAGGGTAAATCAGCCCCAGCATTTT
CASSRDRVNQPQHF
>TRBJ2-7|TRBD2|15|TRBV5-1|.
TGCGCCAGCAGCTTGAGGACTAGCGAACCCTACGAGCAGTACTTC
CASSLRTSEPYEQYF
>TRBJ1-5|.|16|TRBV6-5|.
TGTGCCAGCAGTTACTCGTCGCAGGGTAGGGATCAGCCCCAGCATTTT
CASSYSSQGRDQPQHF
>TRBJ2-1|TRBD2|17|TRBV11-2|.
TGTGCCAGCAGCTTATTTACCAGCGGGAGCTCCTACAATGAGCAGTTCTTC
CASSLFTSGSSYNEQFF
>TRBJ2-3|TRBD2|16|TRBV9|once
TGTGCCAGCAGCGGAAGCGGGAGGGCCCTGGCAGATACGCAGTATTTT
CASSGSGRALADTQYF
>TRBJ1-5|.|13|TRBV4-2|.
TGTGCCAGCAGCCAAGAGAGGGGGCAGCCCCAGCATTTT
CASSQERGQPQHF
>TRBJ2-3|TRBD2|15|TRBV7-2|.
TGTGCCAGCAGCCAACCGACTAGCGCCCGTTCTACGCAGTATTTT
CASSQPTSARSTQYF
>TRBJ1-4|TRBD1|16|TRBV6-6|.
TGTGCCAGCAGACCCGGGACAGGGGGCCTTTTTGAAAAACTGTTTTTT
CASRPGTGGLFEKLFF
>TRBJ2-3|.|14|TRBV7-2|.
TGTGCCAGCAGCTTAGGCCCGGGGGCAGATACGCAGTATTTT
CASSLGPGADTQYF
>TRBJ2-3|.|18|TRBV1|.
TGCACCAGCAGCCAAGTTAGCGGGAGGCCGCAGGTCACAGATACGCAGTATTTT
CTSSQVSGRPQVTDTQYF
>TRBJ1-3|.|17|TRBV19|few
TGTGCCAGTAGTAGACAGGTCCTCACGGCGACGGGAAACACCATATATTTT
CASSRQVLTATGNTIYF
>TRBJ1-1|.|14|TRBV5-1|.
TGCGCCAGCACCTCGACAGTAATGAACACTGAAGCTTTCTTT
CASTSTVMNTEAFF
>TRBJ2-3|TRBD1|16|TRBV4-3|.
TGCGCCAGCAGCCCGACCGGGACAGGGAGTGGGGATACGCAGTATTTT
CASSPTGTGSGDTQYF
>TRBJ2-7|.|13|TRBV6-1|.
TGTGCCAGCAGTGAAACAGGGCCCTACGAGCAGTACTTC
CASSETGPYEQYF
>TRBJ2-7|TRBD1|17|TRBV7-2|.
TGTGCCAGCAGTCCCCGCAGGGGGCTAATGAGCTCCTACGAGCAGTACTTC
CASSPRRGLMSSYEQYF
>TRBJ2-3|TRBD2|16|TRBV5-1|.
TGCGCCAGCAGCTTGGTACTAGCGGGAAAGGCAGATACGCAGTATTTT
CASSLVLAGKADTQYF
>TRBJ2-6|.|14|TRBV13|.
TGTGCCAGCAGCTTAGTCGCTGGGGCCAACGTCCTGACTTTC
CASSLVAGANVLTF
>TRBJ1-5|.|15|TRBV5-1|.
TGCGCCAGCAGCTTGGGAGGGGGTGACAATCAGCCCCAGCATTTT
CASSLGGGDNQPQHF